This record covers a single TCR beta chain. Its antigen is not identified. The sample belongs to a study of shared clonotypes between healthy human individuals. Trimming removed 0 bases from V and 5 bases from J, with 14 bases in between. Germline V lookup: CDR1 MNHNY, CDR2 SVGAGI (reference sequence). The CDR3 runs 15 residues. The study, taken as a whole, reports: Larger estimated richness was generally seen in naive subsets than in memory subsets.

Sequencing was at deep level. Using immunoSEQ multiplex PCR, the repertoire was profiled, and TCRdb retains in-frame clones only, with some absent. This table holds about 650,000 clones, around 95% found once. In the naive CD8 group, cells lacked CD45RO and were positively selected for CCR7, so terminally differentiated effector memory CD45RA+ cells were left out. The specimen sequenced was naive CD8+ T cells sorted from blood. V is TRBV6-6 and J is TRBJ2-7; D unclear. The receptor comes from a woman in her twenties or thirties in good health. CDR3 sequence (DNA): TGTGCCAGCAGTTACTCGATGGCGGAAAACGACGAGCAGTACTTC. This translates into CASSYSMAENDEQYF.